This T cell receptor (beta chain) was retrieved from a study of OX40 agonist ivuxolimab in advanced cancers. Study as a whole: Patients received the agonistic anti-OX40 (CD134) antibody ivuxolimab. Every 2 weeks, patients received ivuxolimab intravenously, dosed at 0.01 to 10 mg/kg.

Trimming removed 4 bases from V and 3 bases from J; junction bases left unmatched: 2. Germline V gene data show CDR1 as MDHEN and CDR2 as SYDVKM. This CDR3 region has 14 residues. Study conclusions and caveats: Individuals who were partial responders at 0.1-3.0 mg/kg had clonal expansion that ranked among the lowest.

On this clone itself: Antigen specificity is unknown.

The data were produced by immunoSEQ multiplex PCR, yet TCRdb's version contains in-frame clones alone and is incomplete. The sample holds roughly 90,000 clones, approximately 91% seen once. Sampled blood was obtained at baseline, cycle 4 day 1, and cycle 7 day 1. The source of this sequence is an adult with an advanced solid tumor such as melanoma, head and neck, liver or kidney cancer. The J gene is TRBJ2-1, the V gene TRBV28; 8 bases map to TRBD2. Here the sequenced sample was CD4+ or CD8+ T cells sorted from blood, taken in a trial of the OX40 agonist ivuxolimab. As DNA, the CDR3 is TGTGCCAGCAGTTCGGGGGGGAACTACAATGAGCAGTTCTTC. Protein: CASSSGGNYNEQFF.